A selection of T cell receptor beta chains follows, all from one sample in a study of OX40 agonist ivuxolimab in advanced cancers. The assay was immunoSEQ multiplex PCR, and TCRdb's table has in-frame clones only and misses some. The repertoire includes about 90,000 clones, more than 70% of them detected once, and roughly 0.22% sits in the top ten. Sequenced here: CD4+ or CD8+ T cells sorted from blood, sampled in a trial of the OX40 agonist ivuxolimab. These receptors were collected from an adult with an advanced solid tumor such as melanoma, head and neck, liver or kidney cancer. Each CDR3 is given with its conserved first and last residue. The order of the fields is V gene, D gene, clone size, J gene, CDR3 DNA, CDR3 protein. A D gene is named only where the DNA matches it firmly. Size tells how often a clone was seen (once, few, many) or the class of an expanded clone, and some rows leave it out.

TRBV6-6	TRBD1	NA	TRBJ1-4	TGTGCCAGCAGTCCCGGGACAGGGGGTGAAAAACTGTTTTTT	CASSPGTGGEKLFF
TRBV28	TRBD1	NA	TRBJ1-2	TGTGCCAGCAGTTTAATCGGACAGGGATACTTTAGCTATGGCTACACCTTC	CASSLIGQGYFSYGYTF
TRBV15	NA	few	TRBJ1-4	TGTGCCACCAGCCCCGGGAGCAGGGAAGGCGAAAAACTGTTTTTT	CATSPGSREGEKLFF
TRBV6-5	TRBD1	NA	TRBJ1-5	TGTGCCAGCAGTTACTCCGGGACAGGGGGACGTCAGCCCCAGCATTTT	CASSYSGTGGRQPQHF
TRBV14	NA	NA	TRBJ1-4	TGTGCCAGCAGCCAAGATCTGCAATTGGAAAAACTGTTTTTT	CASSQDLQLEKLFF
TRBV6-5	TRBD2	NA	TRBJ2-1	TGTGCCAGCAGCCTGACTAGCGGGAGTCACAATGAGCAGTTCTTC	CASSLTSGSHNEQFF
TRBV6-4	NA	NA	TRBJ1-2	TGTGCCAGCAGCGAAACAGGGACCTATGGCTACACCTTC	CASSETGTYGYTF
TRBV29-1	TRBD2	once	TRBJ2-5	TGCAGCGTTGAAGCCGGGACTAGGGGGACCCAGTACTTC	CSVEAGTRGTQYF
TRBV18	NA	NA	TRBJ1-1	TGTGCCAGCTCATCAGCAGGTGAGAACACTGAAGCTTTCTTT	CASSSAGENTEAFF
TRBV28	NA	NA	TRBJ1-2	TGTGCCAGCAGTTTGCGGGCAGGGCCTAACTATGGCTACACCTTC	CASSLRAGPNYGYTF
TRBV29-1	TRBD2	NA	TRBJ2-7	TGCAGCGTTAAACTAGCGGGGGTATACGAGCAGTACTTC	CSVKLAGVYEQYF
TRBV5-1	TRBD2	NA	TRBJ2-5	TGCGCCAGCAGCTTGGATCTAGCGGGGGGACCGTACCAAGAGACCCAGTACTTC	CASSLDLAGGPYQETQYF
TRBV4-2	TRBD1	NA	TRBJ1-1	TGTGCCAGCAGCTACCAGGCCGGGACAGCGAACACTGAAGCTTTCTTT	CASSYQAGTANTEAFF
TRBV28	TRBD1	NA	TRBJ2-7	TGTGCCAGCACGACAGGGGAGGCCTCCTACGAGCAGTACTTC	CASTTGEASYEQYF
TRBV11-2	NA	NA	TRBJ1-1	TGTGCCAGCAGCTTAGACGGGCGGGGGGAAGCTTTCTTT	CASSLDGRGEAFF
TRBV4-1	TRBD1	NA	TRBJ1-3	TGCGCCAGCAGCCAGGGGATACAGGGGGCTGGAAACACCATATATTTT	CASSQGIQGAGNTIYF
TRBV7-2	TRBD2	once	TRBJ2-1	TGTGCCAGCAGCTTAGCCTTCCGGAATCGGACTAGCGGGGTCTACAATGAGCAGTTCTTC	CASSLAFRNRTSGVYNEQFF
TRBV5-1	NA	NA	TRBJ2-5	TGCGCCAGCAGCTTGGACCCCCGGGAGACCCAGTACTTC	CASSLDPRETQYF
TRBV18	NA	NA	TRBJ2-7	TGTGCCAGCTCACCACCGGATCAGGCCACCTACGAGCAGTACTTC	CASSPPDQATYEQYF
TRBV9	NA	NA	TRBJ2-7	TGTGCCAGCAGCGTAGATACGGACTACGAGCAGTACTTC	CASSVDTDYEQYF
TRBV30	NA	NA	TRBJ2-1	TGTGCCTGGAGTAGGCAGGGAGGCAATGAGCAGTTCTTC	CAWSRQGGNEQFF
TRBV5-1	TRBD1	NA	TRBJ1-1	TGCGCCAGCAGCGTACAGGGGCAGAACACTGAAGCTTTCTTT	CASSVQGQNTEAFF
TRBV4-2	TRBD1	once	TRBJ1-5	TGTGCCAGCAGCGGGGACAGTCAAGCTCAGCCCCAGCATTTT	CASSGDSQAQPQHF
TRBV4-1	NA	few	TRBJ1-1	TGCGCCAGCAGCCGACAGACAGAGAACACTGAAGCTTTCTTT	CASSRQTENTEAFF
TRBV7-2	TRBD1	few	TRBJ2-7	TGTGCCAGCAGCTTAGGGGCAGGGGGACCCTACGAGCAGTACTTC	CASSLGAGGPYEQYF
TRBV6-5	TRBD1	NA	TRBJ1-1	TGTGCCAGCAGTCTACCGGGACAGGGGGGTGAAGCTTTCTTT	CASSLPGQGGEAFF
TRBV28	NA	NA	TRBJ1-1	TGTGCCAGCAGTTTAAGGACTGAAGCTTTCTTT	CASSLRTEAFF
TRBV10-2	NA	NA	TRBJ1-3	TGCGCCAGCAGTGAGATACGGGCGGGAAACACCATATATTTT	CASSEIRAGNTIYF
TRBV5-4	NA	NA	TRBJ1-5	TGTGCCAGCAGCTTGGAGGGACTCAATCAGCCCCAGCATTTT	CASSLEGLNQPQHF
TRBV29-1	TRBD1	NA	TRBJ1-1	TGCAGCGTTGAAGATCTGGCAGGGGGGGAGGCTTTCTTT	CSVEDLAGGEAFF
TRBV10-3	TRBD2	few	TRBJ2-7	TGTGCCATCAGCCAGAGACGACTAGCGCACCCTTTCGGGTCCTACGAGCAGTACTTC	CAISQRRLAHPFGSYEQYF
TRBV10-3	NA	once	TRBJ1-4	TGTGCATCAGTGAGATGTGAAAAACTGTTTTTT	CASVRCEKLFF
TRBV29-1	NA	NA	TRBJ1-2	TGCAGCGTTGAAGATGAGGGGGGCCACTATGGCTACACCTTC	CSVEDEGGHYGYTF
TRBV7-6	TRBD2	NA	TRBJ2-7	TGTGCCAGCAGCTTAGGGCTTAGCGGGGAATACGAGCAGTACTTC	CASSLGLSGEYEQYF
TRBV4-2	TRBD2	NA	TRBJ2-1	TGTGCCAGCAGCCACCGTGGTCTAGCGGGAGACAATGAGCAGTTCTTC	CASSHRGLAGDNEQFF
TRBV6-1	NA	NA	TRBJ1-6	TGTGCCAGCAGTGAAGCGGTACTCTCACCCCTCCACTTT	CASSEAVLSPLHF
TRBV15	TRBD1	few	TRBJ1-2	TGTGCCACCAGCGGCAACAGGGGGGTGCCTAATGGCTACACCTTC	CATSGNRGVPNGYTF
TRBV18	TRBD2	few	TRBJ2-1	TGTGCCAGCTCACCGTCGACTAGCGGGCGGGGTGAGCAGTTCTTC	CASSPSTSGRGEQFF
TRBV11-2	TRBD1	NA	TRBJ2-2	TGTGCCAGCAGGTTACTATCCGGGACAGTCCCTACCGGGGAGCTGTTTTTT	CASRLLSGTVPTGELFF
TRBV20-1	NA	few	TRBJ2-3	TGCAGTGCTAGCAGGGCAGATACGCAGTATTTT	CSASRADTQYF
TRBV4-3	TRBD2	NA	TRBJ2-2	TGCGCCAGCAGCCAAGAGGTCCTGGGACTAGGGGTCGGGGAGCTGTTTTTT	CASSQEVLGLGVGELFF
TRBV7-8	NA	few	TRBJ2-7	TGTGCCAGCAGCTTAAGGGGGACCGAGCAGTACTTC	CASSLRGTEQYF
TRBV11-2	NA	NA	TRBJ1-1	TGTGCCAGCAGCTTAGCTCCGGCGGGCATGAACACTGAAGCTTTCTTT	CASSLAPAGMNTEAFF
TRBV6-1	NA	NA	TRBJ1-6	TGTGCCAGCACCCCCCTTCTGGGGCAGGATTCACCCCTCCACTTT	CASTPLLGQDSPLHF
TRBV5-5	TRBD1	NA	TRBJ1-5	TGTGCCAGCAGCCGACAGGGGGATCAGCCCCAGCATTTT	CASSRQGDQPQHF
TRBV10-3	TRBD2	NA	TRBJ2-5	TGTGCCACCGCGGGACTAGAAGAGACCCAGTACTTC	CATAGLEETQYF
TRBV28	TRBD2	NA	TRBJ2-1	TGTGCCAGCAGTTCCCCCCCCGGGACTAGCTTTTCTCGCGATGAGCAGTTCTTC	CASSSPPGTSFSRDEQFF
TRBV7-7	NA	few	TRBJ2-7	TGTGCTATCCCCAGAGTAGTGCGGGACCAGAAATTC	CAIPRVVRDQKF
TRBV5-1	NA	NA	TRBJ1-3	TGCGCCAGCAGCGTTACGGGTATTCAAGGTGGCAGAAACACCATATATTTT	CASSVTGIQGGRNTIYF
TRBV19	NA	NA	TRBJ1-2	TGTGCCAGTAGTATAGGACGGGGGCGGAACTATGGCTACACCTTC	CASSIGRGRNYGYTF
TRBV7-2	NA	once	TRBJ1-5	TGTGCCAGCGCCCGGCAGGGAGGGAATCAGCCCCAGCATTTT	CASARQGGNQPQHF
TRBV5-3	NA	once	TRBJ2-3	TGTGCCAGAAGCTGCGCCCCCGATGAGTTACGATCTAGCACAGATACGCAGTATTTT	CARSCAPDELRSSTDTQYF